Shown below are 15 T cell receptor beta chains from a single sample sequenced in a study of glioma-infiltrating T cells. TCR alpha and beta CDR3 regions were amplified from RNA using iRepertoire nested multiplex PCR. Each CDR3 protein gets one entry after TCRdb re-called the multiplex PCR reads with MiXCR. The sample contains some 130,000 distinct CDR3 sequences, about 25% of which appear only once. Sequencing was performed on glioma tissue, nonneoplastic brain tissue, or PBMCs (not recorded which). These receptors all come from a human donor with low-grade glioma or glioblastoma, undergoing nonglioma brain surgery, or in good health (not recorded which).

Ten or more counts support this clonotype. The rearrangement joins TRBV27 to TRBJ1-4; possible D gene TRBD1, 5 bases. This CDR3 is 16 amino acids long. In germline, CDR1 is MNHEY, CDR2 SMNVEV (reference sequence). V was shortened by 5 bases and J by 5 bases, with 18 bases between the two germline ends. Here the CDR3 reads CASSQGGYGTNEKLFF. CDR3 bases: TGTGCCAGCAGTCAAGGAGGGTACGGGACGAATGAAAAACTGTTTTTT.

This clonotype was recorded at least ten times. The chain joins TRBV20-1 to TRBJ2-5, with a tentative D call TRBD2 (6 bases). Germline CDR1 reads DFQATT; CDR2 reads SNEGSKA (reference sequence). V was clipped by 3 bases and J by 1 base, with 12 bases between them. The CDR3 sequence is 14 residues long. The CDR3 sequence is CSARAMTSQETQYF. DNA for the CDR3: TGCAGTGCTAGGGCGATGACTAGCCAAGAGACCCAGTACTTC.

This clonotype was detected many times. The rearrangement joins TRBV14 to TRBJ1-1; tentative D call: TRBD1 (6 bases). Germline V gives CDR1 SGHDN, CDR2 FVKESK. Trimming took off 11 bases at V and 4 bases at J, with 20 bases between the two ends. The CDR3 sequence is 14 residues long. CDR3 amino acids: CAELTGGLGTEAFF. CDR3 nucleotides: TGTGCCGAGCTAACCGGGGGGCTAGGCACTGAAGCTTTCTTT.

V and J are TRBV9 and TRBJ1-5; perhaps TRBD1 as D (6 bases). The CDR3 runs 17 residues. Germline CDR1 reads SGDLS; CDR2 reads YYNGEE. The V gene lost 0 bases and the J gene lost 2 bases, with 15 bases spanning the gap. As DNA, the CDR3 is TGTGCCAGCAGCGTAGGTCTACGGGGGCCGGGCAATCAGCCCCAGCATTTT. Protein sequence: CASSVGLRGPGNQPQHF.

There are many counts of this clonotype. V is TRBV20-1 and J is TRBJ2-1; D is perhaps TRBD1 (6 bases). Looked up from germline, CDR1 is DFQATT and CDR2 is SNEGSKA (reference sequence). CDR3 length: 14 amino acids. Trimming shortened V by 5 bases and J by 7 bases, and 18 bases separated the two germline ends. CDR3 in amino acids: CSAPYRARGNEQFF. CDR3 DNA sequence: TGCAGTGCTCCTTACAGGGCCCGAGGTAATGAGCAGTTCTTC.

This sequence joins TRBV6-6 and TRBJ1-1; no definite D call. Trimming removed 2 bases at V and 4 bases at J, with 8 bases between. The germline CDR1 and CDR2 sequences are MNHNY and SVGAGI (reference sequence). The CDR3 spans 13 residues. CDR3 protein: CASSYTPVTEAFF. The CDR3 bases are TGTGCCAGCAGTTACACTCCGGTCACTGAAGCTTTCTTT.

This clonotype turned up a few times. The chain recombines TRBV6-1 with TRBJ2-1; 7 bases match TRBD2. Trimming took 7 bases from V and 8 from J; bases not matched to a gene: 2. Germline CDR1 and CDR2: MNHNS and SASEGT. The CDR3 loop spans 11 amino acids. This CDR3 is CASIREDEQFF. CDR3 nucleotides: TGTGCCAGCATTCGGGAGGATGAGCAGTTCTTC.

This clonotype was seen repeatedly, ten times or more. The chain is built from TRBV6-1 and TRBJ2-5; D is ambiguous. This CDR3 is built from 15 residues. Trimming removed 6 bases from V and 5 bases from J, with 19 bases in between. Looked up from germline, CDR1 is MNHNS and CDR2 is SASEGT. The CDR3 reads CASSTSLTPRETQYF. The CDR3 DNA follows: TGTGCCAGCAGCACCTCCCTCACACCTCGGGAGACCCAGTACTTC.

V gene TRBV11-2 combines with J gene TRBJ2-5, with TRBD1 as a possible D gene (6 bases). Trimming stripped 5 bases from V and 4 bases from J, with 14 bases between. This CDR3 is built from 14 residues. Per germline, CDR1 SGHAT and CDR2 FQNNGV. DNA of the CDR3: TGTGCCAGCAGCCCAACAGGGTTGGGAGAGACCCAGTACTTC. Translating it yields CASSPTGLGETQYF.

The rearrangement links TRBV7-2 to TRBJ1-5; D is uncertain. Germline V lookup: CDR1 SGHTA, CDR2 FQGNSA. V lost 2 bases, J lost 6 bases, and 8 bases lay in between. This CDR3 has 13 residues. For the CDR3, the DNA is TGTGCCAGCAGCTTAAAGGGAACTCAGCCCCAGCATTTT. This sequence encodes CASSLKGTQPQHF.

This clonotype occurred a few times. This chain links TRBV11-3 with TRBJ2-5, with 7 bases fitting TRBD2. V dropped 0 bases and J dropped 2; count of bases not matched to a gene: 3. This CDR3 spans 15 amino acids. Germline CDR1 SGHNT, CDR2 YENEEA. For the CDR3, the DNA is TGTGCCAGCAGCTTAGAGGGACTACGACAAGAGACCCAGTACTTC. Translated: CASSLEGLRQETQYF.

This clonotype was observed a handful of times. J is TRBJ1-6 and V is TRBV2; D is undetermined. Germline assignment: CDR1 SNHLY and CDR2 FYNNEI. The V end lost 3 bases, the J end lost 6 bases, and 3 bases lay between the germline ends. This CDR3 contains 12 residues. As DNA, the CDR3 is TGTGCCAGCAGTGATACTAATTCACCCCTCCACTTT. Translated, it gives CASSDTNSPLHF.

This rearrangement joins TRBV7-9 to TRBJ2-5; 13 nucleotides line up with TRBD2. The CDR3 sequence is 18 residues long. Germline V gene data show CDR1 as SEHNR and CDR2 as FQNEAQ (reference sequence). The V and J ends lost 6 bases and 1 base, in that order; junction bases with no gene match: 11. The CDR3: CASRTLRRLAGGQETQYF. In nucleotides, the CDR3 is TGTGCCAGCAGGACACTCCGTAGACTAGCGGGGGGCCAAGAGACCCAGTACTTC.

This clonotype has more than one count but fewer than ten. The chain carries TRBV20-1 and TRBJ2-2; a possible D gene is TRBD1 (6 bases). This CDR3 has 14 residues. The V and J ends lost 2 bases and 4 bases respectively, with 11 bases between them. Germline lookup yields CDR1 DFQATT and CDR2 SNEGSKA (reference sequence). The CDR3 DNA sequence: TGCAGTGCTAGATCAGGGGAGAGCACCGGGGAGCTGTTTTTT. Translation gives CSARSGESTGELFF.

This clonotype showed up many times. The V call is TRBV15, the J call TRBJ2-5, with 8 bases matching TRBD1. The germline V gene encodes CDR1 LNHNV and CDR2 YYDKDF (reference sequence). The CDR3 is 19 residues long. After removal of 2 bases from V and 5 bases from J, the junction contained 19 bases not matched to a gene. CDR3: CATSRLSPTNAGGRETQYF. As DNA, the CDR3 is TGTGCCACCAGCAGACTATCCCCCACCAACGCAGGGGGCAGGGAGACCCAGTACTTC.